This TCR beta chain was found in a study of blood T cell repertoires in COVID-19. About the study: From T cells, B-cell-depleted T cells, or PBMCs came the material, which was cDNA or gDNA.

Germline V gene lookup returns CDR1 SNHLY and CDR2 FYNNEI. The CDR3 loop spans 13 amino acids. V lost 5 bases and J lost 2, with 7 bases in between. Original methodology: How many nucleated cells were present was estimated from reference gene primer amplification. Sequencing used immunoSEQ multiplex PCR; TCRdb keeps in-frame clones, though not all of them. Clone size and V and J calls were adopted from that table, with D and trimming inferred from the DNA. The table records fewer than 60,000 clones, approximately 80% of them present only once. The chain is built from TRBV2 and TRBJ1-3; possible D gene TRBD1, 5 bases. This receptor was obtained from a man aged 80 or over with COVID-19, enrolled during active disease. Sample: peripheral blood. This chain's CDR3 is CASSLRAGNTIYF. CDR3 coding DNA: TGTGCCAGCAGTCTCAGGGCTGGAAACACCATATATTTT.